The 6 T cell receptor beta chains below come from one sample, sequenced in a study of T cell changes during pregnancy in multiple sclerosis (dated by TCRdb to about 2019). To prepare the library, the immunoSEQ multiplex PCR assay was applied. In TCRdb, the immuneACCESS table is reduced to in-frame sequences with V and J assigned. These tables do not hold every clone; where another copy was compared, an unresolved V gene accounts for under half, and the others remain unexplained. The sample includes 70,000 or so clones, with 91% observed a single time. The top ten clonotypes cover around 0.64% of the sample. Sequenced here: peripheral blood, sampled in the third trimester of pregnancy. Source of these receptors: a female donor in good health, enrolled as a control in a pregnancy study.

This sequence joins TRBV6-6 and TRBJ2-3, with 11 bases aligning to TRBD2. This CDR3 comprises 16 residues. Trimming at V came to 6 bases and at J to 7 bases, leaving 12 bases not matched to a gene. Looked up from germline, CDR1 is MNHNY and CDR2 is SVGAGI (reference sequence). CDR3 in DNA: TGTGCCAGCAGCTCTGGGGCTAGCGGGAGGACTAATACGCAGTATTTT. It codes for CASSSGASGRTNTQYF.

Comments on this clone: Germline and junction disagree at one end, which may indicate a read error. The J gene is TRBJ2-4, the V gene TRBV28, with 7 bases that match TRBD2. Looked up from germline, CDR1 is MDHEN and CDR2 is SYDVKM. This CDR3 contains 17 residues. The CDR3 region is CAGSLGRGRGAKNIQYF. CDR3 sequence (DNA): TGTGCCGGCAGTTTAGGTCGGGGGAGGGGAGCCAAAAACATTCAGTACTTC. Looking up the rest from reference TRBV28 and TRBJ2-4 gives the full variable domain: DVKVTQSSRYLVKRTGEKVFLECVQDMDHENMFWYRQDPGLGLRLIYFSYDVKMKEKGDIPEGYSVSREKKERFSLILESASTNQTSMYLCAGSLGRGRGAKNIQYFGAGTRLSVL.

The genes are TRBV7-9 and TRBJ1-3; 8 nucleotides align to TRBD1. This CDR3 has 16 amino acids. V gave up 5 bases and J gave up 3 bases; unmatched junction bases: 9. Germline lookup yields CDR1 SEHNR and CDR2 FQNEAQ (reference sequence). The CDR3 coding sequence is TGTGCCAGCAGCCCACGTACCGACAGGGGTGGAAACACCATATATTTT. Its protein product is CASSPRTDRGGNTIYF.

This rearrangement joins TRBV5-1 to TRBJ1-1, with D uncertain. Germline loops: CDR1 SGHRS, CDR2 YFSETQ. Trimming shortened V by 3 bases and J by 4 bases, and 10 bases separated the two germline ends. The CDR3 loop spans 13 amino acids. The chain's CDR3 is CASSSAGGTEAFF. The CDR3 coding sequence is TGCGCCAGCAGCTCAGCGGGTGGCACTGAAGCTTTCTTT. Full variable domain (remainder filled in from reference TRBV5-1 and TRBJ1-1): KAGVTQTPRYLIKTRGQQVTLSCSPISGHRSVSWYQQTPGQGLQFLFEYFSETQRNKGNFPGRFSGRQFSNSRSEMNVSTLELGDSALYLCASSSAGGTEAFFGQGTRLTVV.

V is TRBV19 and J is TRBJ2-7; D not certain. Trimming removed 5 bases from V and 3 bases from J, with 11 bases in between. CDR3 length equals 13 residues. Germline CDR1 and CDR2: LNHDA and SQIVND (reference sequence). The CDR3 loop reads CASSASASYEQYF. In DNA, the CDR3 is TGTGCCAGTAGTGCCTCAGCGAGCTACGAGCAGTACTTC.

As DNA, the CDR3 is TGTGCCAGCAGCGCCCCGCTAGCGGGGACCACAGATACGCAGTATTTT. Protein sequence: CASSAPLAGTTDTQYF. V is TRBV7-2 and J is TRBJ2-3, with 9 bases lining up with TRBD2. CDR3 length: 16 residues. Germline assignment: CDR1 SGHTA and CDR2 FQGNSA. V was pared by 5 bases and J by 2 bases, with 8 bases of the junction left unmatched.